This T cell receptor (beta chain) was profiled in a study of shared clonotypes between healthy human individuals. Study-level points and caveats: A generally larger estimated richness was seen in naive subsets than in memory subsets.

Assay used: immunoSEQ multiplex PCR; TCRdb lists only in-frame clones, some missing. The sample yields about 990,000 clones, approximately 78% seen once. This clone came up once. As yet, its antigen is unknown. The healthy adult donors were HIV-negative and reported no recent acute infections or vaccinations. CDR3 length: 14 amino acids. CDR1 is ENHRY and CDR2 is SYGVKD in the germline V gene. Trimming cost V 6 bases and J 0 bases, with 12 bases left between them. This TCR derives from a man younger than 35 in good health. Some clones in this sample may be carry-over from other donors' samples. The chain links TRBV10-3 to TRBJ2-7; possible D gene TRBD2, 6 bases. The sample taken for sequencing was memory CD4+ T cells from PBMCs. The subset denotes: CD45RA-negative fraction. As DNA, the CDR3 is TGTGCCATCAGCCCCGGGACTTACTCCTACGAGCAGTACTTC. Translation gives CAISPGTYSYEQYF.